Here is one TCR beta chain with its context. Its antigen remains unidentified. This CDR3 contains 14 residues. The germline V and J ends were trimmed by 5 bases and 4 bases, with 13 bases remaining between them. Germline CDR1 SGHTA, CDR2 FQGNSA. This entry comes from a study of T cell repertoires in ileal Crohn's disease. Assay: immunoSEQ multiplex PCR; the TCRdb copy retains only in-frame clones and omits some. There are 9,500 to 10,000 clones in the sample; less than 85% occur only once, and roughly 27% lies in the top ten. Broader study findings: Clonal expansions were more frequent in active smokers than non-smokers at surgery.

Sequenced input: ileal tissue. The V call is TRBV7-2, the J call TRBJ2-3; D unclear. The clonotype originates from an adult with Crohn's disease. The CDR3 sequence: CASSRSPSADTQYF. The CDR3 coding sequence is TGTGCCAGCAGCCGGTCCCCATCGGCAGATACGCAGTATTTT.